Each of the 9 T cell receptor beta chains below was sequenced from the same sample in a study of CD8 T cells in Susac syndrome. With random hexamers, reverse transcription was performed on 0.5 to 1 ug of RNA. In TCRdb, the immunoSEQ multiplex PCR reads were re-called with MiXCR into one record per CDR3 protein. The sample has 120,000 to 150,000 distinct CDR3 sequences; approximately 94% are singletons. Material for sequencing was CD4+ T cells from PBMCs. The receptor set was obtained from a human donor in good health.

V usage is TRBV29-1 and J usage is TRBJ1-1, with no clear D. The length of the CDR3 is 12 residues. Germline V CDR1 and CDR2: SQVTM, ANQGSEA. The ends were cut back, 0 bases at V and 0 bases at J, with 2 bases in the middle. DNA of the CDR3: TGCAGCGTTGAAGAGGTGAACACTGAAGCTTTCTTT. The encoded protein is CSVEEVNTEAFF.

The gene calls are TRBV4-1 and TRBJ1-5, with TRBD1 identical over 7 bases. V lost 0 bases and J lost 4; bases outside the gene matches: 6. Looked up from germline, CDR1 is MGHRA and CDR2 is YSYEKL. The CDR3 length is 16 residues. CDR3 sequence reads: CASSQDGQGGNQPQHF. DNA of the CDR3: TGCGCCAGCAGCCAAGATGGGCAGGGGGGGAATCAGCCCCAGCATTTT.

The chain combines TRBV5-1 with TRBJ2-5; D is undetermined. The germline V and J ends were trimmed by 3 bases and 5 bases, with 8 bases remaining between them. This CDR3 contains 12 residues. CDR1 and CDR2 (germline): SGHRS, YFSETQ. The CDR3, as DNA: TGCGCCAGCAGCTCGACCGTGGAGACCCAGTACTTC. This encodes CASSSTVETQYF. The whole variable domain, remainder taken from reference TRBV5-1 and TRBJ2-5, is KAGVTQTPRYLIKTRGQQVTLSCSPISGHRSVSWYQQTPGQGLQFLFEYFSETQRNKGNFPGRFSGRQFSNSRSEMNVSTLELGDSALYLCASSSTVETQYFGPGTRLLVL.

This CDR3 is CASSQYNLRSNTEAFF. The CDR3 DNA sequence: TGTGCCAGCAGCCAGTACAATTTAAGGTCGAACACTGAAGCTTTCTTT. The V and J genes are TRBV2 and TRBJ1-1; D call uncertain. CDR3 length equals 16 residues. Between the trimmed V and J ends, which lost 6 bases and 1 base, there was a span of 18 bases. Per germline, CDR1 SNHLY and CDR2 FYNNEI.

The rearrangement links TRBV20-1 to TRBJ2-7; TRBD2 matches at 13 bases. V lost 5 bases and J lost 4; bases outside the gene matches: 11. The CDR3 has 16 residues. From germline, CDR1 is DFQATT and CDR2 SNEGSKA (reference sequence). CDR3 coding DNA: TGCAGTGCTCTCCAGACTAGCGGGAGGCCTTTTTACGAGCAGTACTTC. It codes for CSALQTSGRPFYEQYF.

The chain recombines TRBV12-3 or TRBV12-4 with TRBJ1-1; D call uncertain. The CDR3 is 14 amino acids. V was trimmed by 2 bases and J by 0 bases, leaving 7 bases between them. This CDR3 is CASSLMGLNTEAFF. The DNA of the CDR3 is TGTGCCAGCAGTTTAATGGGGTTGAACACTGAAGCTTTCTTT.

This clonotype was seen a few times. The rearrangement uses TRBV7-9 and TRBJ2-2; no definite D call. Between the trimmed V and J ends, which lost 5 bases and 1 base, there was a span of 8 bases. Germline lookup yields CDR1 SEHNR and CDR2 FQNEAQ (reference sequence). The CDR3 covers 14 residues. The CDR3 reads CASSPSRNTGELFF. DNA of the CDR3: TGTGCCAGCAGCCCAAGTAGGAACACCGGGGAGCTGTTTTTT.

V and J are TRBV7-2 and TRBJ2-7; the match to TRBD2 covers 9 bases. J lost 3 bases, V lost 4 bases, and 10 bases had no gene match. The CDR3 runs 16 residues. Germline V gene lookup returns CDR1 SGHTA and CDR2 FQGNSA. CDR3 bases: TGTGCCAGCAGCTCCAACCGACTAGCGGATCACTACGAGCAGTACTTC. Amino acids: CASSSNRLADHYEQYF.

The chain uses TRBV12-3 or TRBV12-4 and TRBJ2-3; perhaps TRBD2 as D (6 bases). This CDR3 region has 17 residues. Trimming pared 4 bases from V and 2 bases from J, leaving 19 bases between. The CDR3 loop is CASSWGVGTDFTDTQYF. CDR3 bases: TGTGCCAGCAGTTGGGGGGTAGGGACGGACTTCACAGATACGCAGTATTTT.